The 8 T cell receptor beta chains presented below share a single source sample, sequenced in a study of OX40 agonist ivuxolimab in advanced cancers. Libraries were prepared by immunoSEQ multiplex PCR; TCRdb keeps only in-frame clonotypes and omits some of them. This table holds more than 75,000 clones, about 85% found once. The sample consisted of CD4+ or CD8+ T cells sorted from blood, taken in a trial of the OX40 agonist ivuxolimab. The receptors were sampled from an adult with an advanced solid tumor such as melanoma, head and neck, liver or kidney cancer.

The J gene is TRBJ2-2, the V gene TRBV5-8; tentatively, D is TRBD1 (6 bases). V was cut by 2 bases and J by 1 base, with 9 bases left in between. Germline-derived CDR1 and CDR2 are SGHTS and YDEGEE. CDR3 length: 15 residues. The CDR3 is CASSFRDKNTGELFF. Written as DNA, the CDR3 is TGTGCCAGCAGCTTCCGGGACAAGAACACCGGGGAGCTGTTTTTT.

The chain has TRBV4-3 and TRBJ1-2; 11 bases are a match to TRBD1. J lost 8 bases, V lost 0 bases, and 8 bases had no gene match. CDR1 and CDR2 from the germline V gene are LGHNA and YSLEER. This CDR3 has 16 residues. CDR3 nucleotides: TGCGCCAGCAGCCAAGAGCTGGGACAGGGGGGAGAAGGCTACACCTTC. The encoded protein is CASSQELGQGGEGYTF.

For the CDR3, the DNA is TGTGCCAGCAGCCTCCAGGACAGGGGGGCCTATGGCTACACCTTC. Residues: CASSLQDRGAYGYTF. This sequence joins TRBV7-9 and TRBJ1-2; 10 bases agree with TRBD1. Trimming took 5 bases from V and 4 from J; bases not matched to a gene: 7. The CDR3 has 15 amino acids. Germline values: CDR1 SEHNR, CDR2 FQNEAQ (reference sequence). The variable domain in full, completed from reference TRBV7-9 and TRBJ1-2, reads DTGVSQNPRHKITKRGQNVTFRCDPISEHNRLYWYRQTLGQGPEFLTYFQNEAQLEKSRLLSDRFSAERPKGSFSTLEIQRTEQGDSAMYLCASSLQDRGAYGYTFGSGTRLTVV.

The V gene is TRBV4-2, the J gene TRBJ2-5; 12 nucleotides align to TRBD2. Trimming cost V 0 bases and J 4 bases; bases outside gene matches: 9. This CDR3 has 18 residues. The germline CDR1 and CDR2 sequences are LGHNA and YNFKEQ. The CDR3 bases are TGTGCCAGCAGCCAAGAGCTAGCGGGGGGGCCAGCCCCAGAGACCCAGTACTTC. As protein: CASSQELAGGPAPETQYF.

The chain has TRBV19 and TRBJ1-5; the D is unclear. The length of the CDR3 is 13 residues. The ends were cut back, 7 bases at V and 3 bases at J, with 10 bases in the middle. Germline V gene data show CDR1 as LNHDA and CDR2 as SQIVND (reference sequence). Here the CDR3 DNA reads TGTGCCAGTACGGGAGAGAACAATCAGCCCCAGCATTTT. Amino acid sequence: CASTGENNQPQHF.

This clone was seen just once. V is TRBV6-6 and J is TRBJ1-2; D unclear. CDR1 and CDR2 from the germline V gene are MNHNY and SVGAGI (reference sequence). The CDR3 has 11 residues. V lost 7 bases and J 5 bases, leaving 8 bases between the germline ends. The CDR3 loop reads CASTYGYGYTF. In DNA, the CDR3 is TGTGCCAGCACTTATGGGTATGGCTACACCTTC.

The chain combines TRBV6-1 with TRBJ1-1; 7 bases are a match to TRBD1. V trimming: 3 bases; J trimming: 2 bases; junction bases outside the gene matches: 6. Germline V gene data show CDR1 as MNHNS and CDR2 as SASEGT. This CDR3 region has 15 residues. The CDR3 loop is CASSDRDSSNTEAFF. Here the CDR3 DNA reads TGTGCCAGCAGTGATCGGGACAGTAGCAACACTGAAGCTTTCTTT.

The chain couples TRBV7-9 to TRBJ1-5, with D perhaps matching TRBD1 (5 bases). V lost 1 base, J lost 3 bases, and 7 bases lay in between. This CDR3 spans 14 amino acids. Looked up from germline, CDR1 is SEHNR and CDR2 is FQNEAQ (reference sequence). The CDR3 region is CASSLGQNNQPQHF. CDR3 coding DNA: TGTGCCAGCAGCTTAGGACAGAACAATCAGCCCCAGCATTTT.